This T cell receptor beta chain appears in the sequencing data of a study of PD-L1 blockade in urothelial cancer. Study-wide background: Blood drawn 3 weeks (second dose) and 6 weeks after treatment start was analyzed. Blood-derived samples held a median 141,255 T cells.

Repertoires were generated with immunoSEQ multiplex PCR, while TCRdb's copy carries only in-frame clones and drops some. The table has around 110,000 clones, approximately 90% seen once; the top ten hold 1.5% to 2%. Regarding this clone: Its target is unknown.

Time point defined: peripheral blood 6 weeks after treatment start. From germline, CDR1 is SNHLY and CDR2 FYNNEI. The junction had 6 bases not matched to a gene; V was cut back by 10 bases and J by 1 base. This CDR3 has 13 amino acids. General study points: When measured at 3 weeks, tumor-associated blood clones expanded more in durable-benefit patients.

This chain joins TRBV2 and TRBJ2-5; TRBD1 aligns across 7 bases. The sequence derives from a man between 60 and 75 years old with urothelial cancer. The sample was PBMCs, taken around atezolizumab (anti-PD-L1) treatment. CDR3 nucleotides: TGTGCCACCTGGGACAGACGCCAAGAGACCCAGTACTTC. Amino acid sequence: CATWDRRQETQYF.